Listed below are T cell receptor beta chains from one sample, sequenced in a study of blood T cell repertoires in COVID-19. Assay used: immunoSEQ multiplex PCR; TCRdb lists only in-frame clones, some missing. Of 350,000 to 450,000 clones detected, over 75% appear once; the ten largest clones hold roughly 1.4%. Sequencing used PBMCs or T cells enriched from blood (not recorded which). The receptors come from a woman under 30 who had been exposed to COVID-19. The CDR3 runs from the conserved cysteine through the conserved F or W. The order of the fields is V gene, clone size, J gene, D gene, CDR3 protein, CDR3 DNA. The D gene is left open where the match is weak. Part of the rows lack a size; the others show once, few, many or a class for expanded clones.

TRBV10-2,few,TRBJ2-7,TRBD2,CASSDRASGTPLEQYF,TGCGCCAGCAGTGATAGGGCTAGCGGGACCCCCCTAGAGCAGTACTTC
TRBV2,few,TRBJ1-1,.,CASLGEMNTEAFF,TGTGCCAGCTTGGGAGAGATGAACACTGAAGCTTTCTTT
TRBV5-5,.,TRBJ1-5,.,CASKAGEYSNQPQHF,TGTGCCAGCAAGGCAGGGGAGTATAGCAATCAGCCCCAGCATTTT
TRBV9,once,TRBJ2-7,.,CASSVVAEAYEQYF,TGTGCCAGCAGCGTAGTTGCAGAAGCCTACGAGCAGTACTTC
TRBV7-9,.,TRBJ2-1,TRBD2,CASSTPISGLGNNEQFF,TGTGCCAGCAGCACCCCCATTTCAGGACTAGGGAACAATGAGCAGTTCTTC
TRBV6-2/TRBV6-3,.,TRBJ2-5,TRBD1,CASSPGTGAQETQYF,TGTGCCAGCAGCCCCGGGACAGGGGCACAAGAGACCCAGTACTTC
TRBV27,.,TRBJ1-6,.,CASSSRDSYNSPLHF,TGTGCCAGCAGTTCTCGTGACAGTTATAATTCACCCCTCCACTTT
TRBV7-3,.,TRBJ2-3,TRBD2,CASSLRGRGSTDTQYF,TGTGCCAGCAGCTTAAGAGGGCGGGGGAGCACAGATACGCAGTATTTT
TRBV29-1,once,TRBJ2-7,TRBD1,CSVEGQGDYEQYF,TGCAGCGTTGAAGGACAGGGTGACTACGAGCAGTACTTC
TRBV4-1,.,TRBJ2-3,TRBD2,CASSQMQRELYF,TGCGCCAGCAGCCAAATGCAGCGGGAGTTATATTTT
TRBV4-2,.,TRBJ1-2,TRBD1,CASSQDGLGGAGYGYTF,TGTGCCAGCAGCCAAGACGGTTTAGGGGGCGCAGGCTATGGCTACACCTTC
TRBV10-2,.,TRBJ2-7,TRBD2,CASSEYGGIGAYEQYF,TGCGCCAGCAGTGAGTACGGGGGGATCGGCGCCTACGAGCAGTACTTC
TRBV13,.,TRBJ2-7,TRBD1,CASSTTGKTYEQYF,TGTGCCAGCAGCACGACAGGGAAGACCTACGAGCAGTACTTC
TRBV4-1,.,TRBJ2-3,TRBD2,CASSQKGGRAGGPTDTQYF,TGCGCCAGCAGCCAGAAAGGGGGGAGAGCGGGAGGGCCCACAGATACGCAGTATTTT
TRBV9,.,TRBJ2-7,.,CASSVGLVPYYEQYF,TGTGCCAGCAGCGTAGGACTAGTCCCTTACTACGAGCAGTACTTC
TRBV19,.,TRBJ2-6,.,CASSLSGSSGANVLTF,TGTGCCAGTAGTCTTTCAGGAAGCTCTGGGGCCAACGTCCTGACTTTC
TRBV5-5,once,TRBJ1-3,.,CASSPTVSGNTIYF,TGTGCCAGCAGTCCGACAGTCTCTGGAAACACCATATATTTT